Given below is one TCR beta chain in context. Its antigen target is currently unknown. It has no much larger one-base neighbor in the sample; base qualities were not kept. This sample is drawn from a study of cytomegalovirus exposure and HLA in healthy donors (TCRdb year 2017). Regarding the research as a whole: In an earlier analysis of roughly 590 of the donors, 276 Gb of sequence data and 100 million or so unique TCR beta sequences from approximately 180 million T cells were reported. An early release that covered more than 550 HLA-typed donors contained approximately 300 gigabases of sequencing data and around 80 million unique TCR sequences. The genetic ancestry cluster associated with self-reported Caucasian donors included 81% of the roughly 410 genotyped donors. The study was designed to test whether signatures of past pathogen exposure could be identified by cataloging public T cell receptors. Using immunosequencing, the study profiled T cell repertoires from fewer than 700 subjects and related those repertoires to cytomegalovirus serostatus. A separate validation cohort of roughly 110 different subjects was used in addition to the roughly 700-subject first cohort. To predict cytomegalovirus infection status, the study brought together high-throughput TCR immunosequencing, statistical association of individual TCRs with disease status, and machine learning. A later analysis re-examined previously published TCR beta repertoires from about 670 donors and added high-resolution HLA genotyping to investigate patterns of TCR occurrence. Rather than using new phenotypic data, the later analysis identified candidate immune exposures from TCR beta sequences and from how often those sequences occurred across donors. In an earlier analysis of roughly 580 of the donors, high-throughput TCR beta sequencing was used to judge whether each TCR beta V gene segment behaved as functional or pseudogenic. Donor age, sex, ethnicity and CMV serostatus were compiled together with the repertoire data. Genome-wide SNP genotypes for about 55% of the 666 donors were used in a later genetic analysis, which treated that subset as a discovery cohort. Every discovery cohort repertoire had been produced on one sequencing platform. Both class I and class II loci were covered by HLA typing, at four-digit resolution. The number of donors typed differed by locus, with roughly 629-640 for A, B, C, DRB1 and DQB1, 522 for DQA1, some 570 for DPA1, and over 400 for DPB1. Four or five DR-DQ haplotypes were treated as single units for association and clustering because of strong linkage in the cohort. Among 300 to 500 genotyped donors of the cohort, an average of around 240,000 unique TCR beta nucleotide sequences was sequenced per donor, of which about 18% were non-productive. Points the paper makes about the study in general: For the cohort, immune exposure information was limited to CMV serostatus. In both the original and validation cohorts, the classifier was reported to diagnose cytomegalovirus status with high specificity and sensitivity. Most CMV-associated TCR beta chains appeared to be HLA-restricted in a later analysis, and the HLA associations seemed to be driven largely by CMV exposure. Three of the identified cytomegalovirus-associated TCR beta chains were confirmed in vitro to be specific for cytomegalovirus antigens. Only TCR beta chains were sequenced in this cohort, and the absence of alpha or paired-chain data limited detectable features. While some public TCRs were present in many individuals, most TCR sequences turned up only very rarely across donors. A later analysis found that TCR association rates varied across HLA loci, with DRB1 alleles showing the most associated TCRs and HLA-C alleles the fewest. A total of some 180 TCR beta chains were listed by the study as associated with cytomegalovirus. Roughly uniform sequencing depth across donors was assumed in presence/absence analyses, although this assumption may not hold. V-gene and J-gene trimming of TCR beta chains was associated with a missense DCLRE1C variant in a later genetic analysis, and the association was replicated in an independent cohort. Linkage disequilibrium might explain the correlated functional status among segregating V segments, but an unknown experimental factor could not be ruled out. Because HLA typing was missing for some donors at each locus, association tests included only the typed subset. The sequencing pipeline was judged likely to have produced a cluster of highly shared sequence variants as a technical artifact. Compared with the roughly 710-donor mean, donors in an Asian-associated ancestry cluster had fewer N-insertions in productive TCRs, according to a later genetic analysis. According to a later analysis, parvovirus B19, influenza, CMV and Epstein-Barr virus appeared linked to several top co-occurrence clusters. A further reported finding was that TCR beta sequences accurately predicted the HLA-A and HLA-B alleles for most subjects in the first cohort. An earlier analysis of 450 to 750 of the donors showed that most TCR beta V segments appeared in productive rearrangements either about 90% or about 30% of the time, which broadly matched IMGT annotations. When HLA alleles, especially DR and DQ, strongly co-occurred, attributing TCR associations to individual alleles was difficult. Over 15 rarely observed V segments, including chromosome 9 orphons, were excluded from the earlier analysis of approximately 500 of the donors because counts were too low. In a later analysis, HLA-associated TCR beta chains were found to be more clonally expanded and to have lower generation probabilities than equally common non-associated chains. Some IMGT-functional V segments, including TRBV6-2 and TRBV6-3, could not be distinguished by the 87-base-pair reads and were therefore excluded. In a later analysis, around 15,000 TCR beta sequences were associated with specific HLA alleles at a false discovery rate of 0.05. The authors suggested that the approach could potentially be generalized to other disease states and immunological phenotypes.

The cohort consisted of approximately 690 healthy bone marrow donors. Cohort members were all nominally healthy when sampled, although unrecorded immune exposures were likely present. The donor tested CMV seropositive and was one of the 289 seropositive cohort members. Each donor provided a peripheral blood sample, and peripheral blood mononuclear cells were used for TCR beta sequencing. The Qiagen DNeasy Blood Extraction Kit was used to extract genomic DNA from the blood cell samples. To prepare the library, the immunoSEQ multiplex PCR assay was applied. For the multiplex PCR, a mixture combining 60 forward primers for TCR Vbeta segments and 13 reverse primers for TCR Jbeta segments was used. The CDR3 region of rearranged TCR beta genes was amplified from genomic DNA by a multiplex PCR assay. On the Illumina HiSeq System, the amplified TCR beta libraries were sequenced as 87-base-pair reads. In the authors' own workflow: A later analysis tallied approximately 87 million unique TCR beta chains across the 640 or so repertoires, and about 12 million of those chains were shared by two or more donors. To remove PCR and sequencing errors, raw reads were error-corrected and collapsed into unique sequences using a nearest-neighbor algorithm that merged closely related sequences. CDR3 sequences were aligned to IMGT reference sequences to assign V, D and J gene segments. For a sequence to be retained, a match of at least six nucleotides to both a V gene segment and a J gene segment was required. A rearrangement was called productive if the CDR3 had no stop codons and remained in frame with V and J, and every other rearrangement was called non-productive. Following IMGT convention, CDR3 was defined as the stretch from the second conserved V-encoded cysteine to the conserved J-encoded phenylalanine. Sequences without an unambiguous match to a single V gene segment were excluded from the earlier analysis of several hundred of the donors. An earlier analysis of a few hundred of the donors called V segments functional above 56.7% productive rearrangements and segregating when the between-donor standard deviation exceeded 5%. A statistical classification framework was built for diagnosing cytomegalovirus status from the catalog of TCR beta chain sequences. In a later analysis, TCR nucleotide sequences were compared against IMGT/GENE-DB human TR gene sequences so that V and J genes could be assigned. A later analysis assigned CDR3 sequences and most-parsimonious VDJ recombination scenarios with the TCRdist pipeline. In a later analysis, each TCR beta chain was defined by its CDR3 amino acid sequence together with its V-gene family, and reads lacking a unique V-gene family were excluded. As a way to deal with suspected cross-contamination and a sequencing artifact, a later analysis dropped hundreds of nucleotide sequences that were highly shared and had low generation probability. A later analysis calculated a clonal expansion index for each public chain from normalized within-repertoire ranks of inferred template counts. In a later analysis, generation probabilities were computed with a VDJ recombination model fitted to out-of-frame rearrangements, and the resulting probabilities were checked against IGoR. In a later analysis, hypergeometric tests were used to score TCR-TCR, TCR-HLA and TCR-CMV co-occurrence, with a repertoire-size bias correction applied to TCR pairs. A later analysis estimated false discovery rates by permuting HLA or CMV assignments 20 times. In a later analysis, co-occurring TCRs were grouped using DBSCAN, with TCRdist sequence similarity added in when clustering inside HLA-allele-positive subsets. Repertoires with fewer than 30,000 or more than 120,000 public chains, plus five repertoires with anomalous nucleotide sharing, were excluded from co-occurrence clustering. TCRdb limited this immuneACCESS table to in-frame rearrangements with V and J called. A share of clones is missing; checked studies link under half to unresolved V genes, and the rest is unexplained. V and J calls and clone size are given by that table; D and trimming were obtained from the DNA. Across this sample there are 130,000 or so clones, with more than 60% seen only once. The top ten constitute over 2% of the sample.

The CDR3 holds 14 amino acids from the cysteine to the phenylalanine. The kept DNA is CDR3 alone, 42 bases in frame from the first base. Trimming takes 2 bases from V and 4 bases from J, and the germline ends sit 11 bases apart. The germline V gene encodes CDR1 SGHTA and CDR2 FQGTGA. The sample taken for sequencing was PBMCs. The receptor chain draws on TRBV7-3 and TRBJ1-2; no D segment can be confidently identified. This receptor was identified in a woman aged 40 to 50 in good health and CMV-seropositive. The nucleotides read TGTGCCAGCAGCTTATCCCCAGATCTCTATGGCTACACCTTC. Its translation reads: CASSLSPDLYGYTF.